This T cell receptor beta chain was recovered during a study of T cell clones after liver transplantation. In the study overall: TCRbeta sequencing after a pre-transplant mixed lymphocyte reaction identified graft-donor-reactive clones, later tracked in post-transplant blood. Overall study results and limits: Donor-reactive sequences fell more than third party-reactive ones, suggesting partial deletion. In most of the 8 subjects, circulating graft-donor-reactive CD4 TCRbeta sequences fell significantly after transplant.

Repertoires were generated with immunoSEQ multiplex PCR, while TCRdb's copy carries only in-frame clones and drops some. There are about 85,000 clones in the sample; nearly 85% occur only once, and approximately 0.43% lies in the top ten. V lost 0 bases to trimming and J lost 4 bases, with 12 bases between them. Germline V gene lookup returns CDR1 MGHRA and CDR2 YSYEKL. This CDR3 is 15 amino acids long. Concerning this clone: Its antigen is not known.

The V call is TRBV4-1, the J call TRBJ2-5; D is possibly TRBD1 (5 bases). The sequence derives from a human patient who received a liver transplant. Some of the T cells might come from the graft donor. This material consisted of CD4+ T cells from blood, taken 45 to 46 months after liver transplant. Here the CDR3 DNA reads TGCGCCAGCAGCCAAGAAGGGGCGACTGCAGAGACCCAGTACTTC. Its protein is CASSQEGATAETQYF.